These 3 T cell receptor beta chains came from one sample sequenced in a study of blood T cell repertoires in COVID-19. Assay used: immunoSEQ multiplex PCR; TCRdb lists only in-frame clones, some missing. The data show around 170,000 clones, approximately 80% seen once. Sequences were obtained from peripheral blood. The receptors were sampled from a human donor in a cohort sampled during active COVID-19.

The CDR3 sequence: CASSPRTGSFGNTIYF. In nucleotides, the CDR3 is TGTGCCAGCAGCCCCCGGACAGGGAGTTTTGGAAACACCATATATTTT. The chain is built from TRBV7-2 and TRBJ1-3, with TRBD1 matching 8 bases. Germline V gene lookup returns CDR1 SGHTA and CDR2 FQGNSA. The CDR3 is 16 amino acids. J lost 3 bases, V lost 5 bases, and 9 bases had no gene match.

This clone was seen only a few times. The chain couples TRBV7-9 to TRBJ1-2; 7 bases are shared with TRBD1. Trimming removed 3 bases from V and 4 bases from J; junction bases left unmatched: 2. CDR1 is SEHNR, CDR2 FQNEAQ, per germline (reference sequence). The CDR3 sequence is 13 residues long. The CDR3 sequence: CASSFAGGYGYTF. DNA of the CDR3: TGTGCCAGCAGCTTCGCAGGGGGCTATGGCTACACCTTC.

The chain recombines TRBV6-5 with TRBJ1-1, with a tentative D call TRBD1 (5 bases). Germline CDR1 reads MNHEY; CDR2 reads SVGAGI. V gave up 6 bases and J gave up 1 base, with 9 bases separating them. The CDR3 consists of 13 residues. The CDR3 sequence: CASRRTGNTEAFF. CDR3 nucleotide sequence: TGTGCCAGCAGACGAACAGGGAACACTGAAGCTTTCTTT.